The 9 T cell receptor beta chains reported below all come from one sample, sequenced in a study of beta chain features in type 1 diabetes. The authors reverse transcribed all of the isolated RNA, so sequencing captured expressed TCRB transcripts. Assay used: immunoSEQ multiplex PCR; TCRdb lists only in-frame clones, some missing. The table lists approximately 200,000 clones, 9.6% of them singletons. The specimen sequenced was naive CD4+ T cells from blood. The receptors here all came from a young woman in good health.

The chain employs TRBV7-9 and TRBJ1-5; TRBD1 might be the D (6 bases). Trimming removed 0 bases from V and 2 bases from J, with 8 bases in between. Germline loops: CDR1 SEHNR, CDR2 FQNEAQ (reference sequence). This CDR3 contains 15 residues. The CDR3 here is CASSLASGGNQPQHF. The CDR3 nucleotides are TGTGCCAGCAGCTTAGCGTCAGGGGGCAATCAGCCCCAGCATTTT.

This rearrangement joins TRBV9 to TRBJ1-4, with a tentative D call TRBD1 (6 bases). The germline V and J ends were trimmed by 3 bases and 3 bases, with 15 bases remaining between them. The CDR3 covers 16 residues. Looked up from germline, CDR1 is SGDLS and CDR2 is YYNGEE. CDR3 nucleotide sequence: TGTGCCAGCAGCGGCTCCCGAGGACAGCCTAATGAAAAACTGTTTTTT. It specifies CASSGSRGQPNEKLFF.

This clone has only a few counts. The rearrangement links TRBV2 to TRBJ2-1; D is unresolved. The CDR3 contains 13 residues. CDR1 is SNHLY and CDR2 is FYNNEI in the germline V gene. The V end lost 8 bases, the J end lost 0 bases, and 8 bases lay between the germline ends. CDR3 sequence (DNA): TGTGCCAGCGTACTCCTCTCCTACAATGAGCAGTTCTTC. It is translated as CASVLLSYNEQFF.

In its sample, this clone was seen a few times. This chain joins TRBV6-1 and TRBJ1-2; 9 bases map to TRBD1. V was pared by 4 bases and J by 7 bases, with 10 bases of the junction left unmatched. The CDR3 totals 15 residues. The germline V gene has CDR1 MNHNS and CDR2 SASEGT. CDR3 region: CASSGYRGREFGYTF. The CDR3 DNA sequence: TGTGCCAGCAGTGGGTACAGGGGGCGAGAGTTTGGCTACACCTTC.

This clone was recorded a few times. V gene TRBV7-9 combines with J gene TRBJ2-1; 7 bases fit TRBD1. The V segment lost 4 bases and the J segment 3 bases; nucleotides outside the gene matches: 15. CDR3 size: 18 residues. CDR1 and CDR2 from the germline V gene are SEHNR and FQNEAQ (reference sequence). CDR3 region: CASSSSVMKGAIYNEQFF. For the CDR3, the DNA is TGTGCCAGCAGCTCATCCGTGATGAAGGGGGCTATCTACAATGAGCAGTTCTTC.

This clone was seen only a few times. At one boundary the junction diverges from the germline segment, which might be a read error. The chain employs TRBV19 and TRBJ1-5, with TRBD1 matching 8 bases. CDR3 length: 14 residues. Per the germline V gene, CDR1 is LNHDA and CDR2 is SQIVND (reference sequence). The CDR3 DNA reads TGTGCCAGTAGCACCGAGAGAACTCGGGACAGGCGGTTTTTT. Amino acids: CASSTERTRDRRFF.

This clone came up once. V usage is TRBV18 and J usage is TRBJ1-2, with 7 bases aligning to TRBD1. Trimming at V came to 4 bases and at J to 4 bases, leaving 6 bases not matched to a gene. Germline CDR1 and CDR2: KGHSH and LQKENI. The CDR3 is made up of 14 amino acids. The CDR3 DNA follows: TGTGCCAGCTCACGCACAGGGGTGAGCTATGGCTACACCTTC. This sequence encodes CASSRTGVSYGYTF.

This clone came up a few times. This chain joins TRBV19 and TRBJ1-5, with D maybe TRBD1 (5 bases). The germline V gene has CDR1 LNHDA and CDR2 SQIVND (reference sequence). CDR3 size: 12 residues. Trimming left V 3 bases short and J 7 bases short, with 7 bases between. Written as DNA, the CDR3 is TGTGCCAGTAGTATTGCAGGGCAGCCCCAGCATTTT. Translated, it gives CASSIAGQPQHF.

The chain carries TRBV14 and TRBJ2-7; 11 bases are a match to TRBD2. Looked up from germline, CDR1 is SGHDN and CDR2 is FVKESK. This CDR3 is 16 amino acids long. With V trimmed by 4 bases and J by 7 bases, 12 bases remained unmatched. DNA of the CDR3: TGTGCCAGCAGCCTAACTACCCGACTAGCGGGGCCGGAGCAGTACTTC. Translation: CASSLTTRLAGPEQYF.